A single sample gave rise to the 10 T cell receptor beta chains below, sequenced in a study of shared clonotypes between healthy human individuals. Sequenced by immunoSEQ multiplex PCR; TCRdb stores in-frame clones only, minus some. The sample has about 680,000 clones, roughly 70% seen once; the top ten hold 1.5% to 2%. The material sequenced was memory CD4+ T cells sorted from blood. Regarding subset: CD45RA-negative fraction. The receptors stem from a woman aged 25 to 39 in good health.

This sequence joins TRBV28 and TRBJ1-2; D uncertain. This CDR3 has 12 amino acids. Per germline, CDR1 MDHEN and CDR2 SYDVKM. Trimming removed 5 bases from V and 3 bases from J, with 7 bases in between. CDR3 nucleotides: TGTGCCAGCAGTCCATTCTACTATGGCTACACCTTC. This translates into CASSPFYYGYTF.

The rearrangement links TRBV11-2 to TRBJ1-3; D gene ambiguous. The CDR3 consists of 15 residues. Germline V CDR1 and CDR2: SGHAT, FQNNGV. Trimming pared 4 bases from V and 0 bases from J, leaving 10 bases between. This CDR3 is CASSSVFSSGNTIYF. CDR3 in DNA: TGTGCCAGCAGCTCCGTATTTAGCTCTGGAAACACCATATATTTT.

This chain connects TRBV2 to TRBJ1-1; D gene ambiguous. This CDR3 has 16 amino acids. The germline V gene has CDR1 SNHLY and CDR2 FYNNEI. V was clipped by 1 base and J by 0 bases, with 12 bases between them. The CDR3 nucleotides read TGTGCCAGCAGTGAAGTTGGAGATATCATGAACACTGAAGCTTTCTTT. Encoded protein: CASSEVGDIMNTEAFF.

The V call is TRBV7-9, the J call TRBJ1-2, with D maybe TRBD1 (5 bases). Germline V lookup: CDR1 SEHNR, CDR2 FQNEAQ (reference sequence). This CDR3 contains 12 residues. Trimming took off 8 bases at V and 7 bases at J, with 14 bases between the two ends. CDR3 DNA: TGTGCCAGCGGCACATTCCAGGGTGGCTACACCTTC. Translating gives CASGTFQGGYTF.

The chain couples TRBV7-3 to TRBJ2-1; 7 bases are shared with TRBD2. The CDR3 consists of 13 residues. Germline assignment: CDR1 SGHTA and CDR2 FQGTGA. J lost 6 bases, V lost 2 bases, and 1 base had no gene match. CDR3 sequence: CASSLWGGNEQFF. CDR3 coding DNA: TGTGCCAGCAGCTTATGGGGGGGCAATGAGCAGTTCTTC.

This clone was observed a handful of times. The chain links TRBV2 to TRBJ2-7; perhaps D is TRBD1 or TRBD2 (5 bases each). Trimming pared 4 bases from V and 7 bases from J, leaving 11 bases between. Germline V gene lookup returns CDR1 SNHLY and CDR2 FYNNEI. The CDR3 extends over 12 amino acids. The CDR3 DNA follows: TGTGCCAGCAGTGTGGGACGAGGGGAGCAGTACTTC. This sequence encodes CASSVGRGEQYF. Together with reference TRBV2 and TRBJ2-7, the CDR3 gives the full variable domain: EPEVTQTPSHQVTQMGQEVILRCVPISNHLYFYWYRQILGQKVEFLVSFYNNEISEKSEIFDDQFSVERPDGSNFTLKIRSTKLEDSAMYFCASSVGRGEQYFGPGTRLTVT.

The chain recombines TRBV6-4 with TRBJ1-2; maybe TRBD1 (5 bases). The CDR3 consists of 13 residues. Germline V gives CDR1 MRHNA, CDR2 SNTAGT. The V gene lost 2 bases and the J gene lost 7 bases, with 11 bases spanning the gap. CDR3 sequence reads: CASSDRGSSGYTF. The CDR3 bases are TGTGCCAGCAGTGACAGGGGAAGCAGTGGCTACACCTTC.

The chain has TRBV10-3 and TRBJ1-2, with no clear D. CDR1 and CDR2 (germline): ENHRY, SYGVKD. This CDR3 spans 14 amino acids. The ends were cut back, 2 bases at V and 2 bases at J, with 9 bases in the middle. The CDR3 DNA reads TGTGCCATCAGTGAGGGAAGAAGGAACTATGGCTACACCTTC. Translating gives CAISEGRRNYGYTF.

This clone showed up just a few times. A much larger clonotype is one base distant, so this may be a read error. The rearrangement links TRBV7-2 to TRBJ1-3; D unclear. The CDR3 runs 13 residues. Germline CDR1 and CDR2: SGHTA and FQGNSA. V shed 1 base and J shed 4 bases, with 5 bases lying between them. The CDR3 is CASSLVGGNTIYF. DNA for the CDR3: TGTGCCAGCAGCTTAGTTGGGGGAAACACCATATATTTT.

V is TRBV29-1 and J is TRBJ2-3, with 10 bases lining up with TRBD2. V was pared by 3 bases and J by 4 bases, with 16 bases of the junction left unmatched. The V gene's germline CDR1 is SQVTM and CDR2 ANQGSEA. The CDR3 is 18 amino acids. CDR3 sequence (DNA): TGCAGCGTTGAGGGCATTAGCGGGAGGCGGTTTGGGTCAGATACGCAGTATTTT. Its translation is CSVEGISGRRFGSDTQYF.